This T cell receptor (beta chain) was documented in a study of CD8+CD57+ T cells in acquired aplastic anemia. Study details: An average of roughly 3 ug of DNA was obtained from sorted CD4+ and CD8+ cells. Healthy donor sequencing depth: 10 million to 10.8 million CD4+, about 12 million CD8+ reads.

CDR3 length: 15 residues. The germline gives CDR1 SGHTA, CDR2 FQGNSA. Genomic DNA, the template, was used for profiling of the TCR beta VDJ and CDR3. TCRdb passed the reads through MiXCR, listing each CDR3 protein once. The data show 400,000 to 450,000 distinct CDR3 sequences, 55% to 70% seen once. A word on this clonotype: The junction and the germline gene differ at one end; a read error may be behind it.

The material sequenced was sorted CD4+, CD8+, or CD8+CD57+ T cells (not recorded which) from PBMCs. This TCR was recovered from a human donor in good health, serving as a control. The gene calls are TRBV7-2 and TRBJ2-2; tentatively, D is TRBD2 (6 bases). This CDR3 is CASSLQGGDTGELFF. As DNA, the CDR3 is TGCGCCAGCAGTTTGCAGGGAGGTGATACCGGGGAGCTGTTTTTT.